Below, 30 T cell receptor beta chains from the same sample are listed, as sequenced in a study of identical twins. TCRdb independently ran MiXCR on the 5' RACE reads; one entry per CDR3 protein. The sample holds 1.5 million or so distinct CDR3 sequences; around a third are singletons and the top ten take about 0.27%. The material sequenced was cord blood. The receptors were gathered from a newborn girl in good health.

The rearrangement uses TRBV7-8 and TRBJ2-5; 7 positions match TRBD2. Germline values: CDR1 SGHVS, CDR2 FQNEAQ. The CDR3 loop spans 16 amino acids. After removal of 2 bases from V and 11 bases from J, the junction contained 17 bases not matched to a gene. CDR3 loop: CASSLSRDYLYNEQYF. The CDR3 region has the DNA TGTGCCAGCAGCTTATCCCGGGACTACCTATACAATGAGCAGTACTTC.

This chain links TRBV20-1 with TRBJ1-5; perhaps TRBD1 as D (5 bases). The length of the CDR3 is 14 residues. V was trimmed by 0 bases and J by 4 bases, leaving 10 bases between them. Germline loops: CDR1 DFQATT, CDR2 SNEGSKA (reference sequence). CDR3 loop: CSAREGDYNQPQHF. Here the CDR3 DNA reads TGCAGTGCTAGAGAGGGGGACTATAATCAGCCCCAGCATTTT.

To note about this clonotype: A much larger clone differs by one base, so this may be a read error. The rearrangement joins TRBV4-2 to TRBJ2-3; perhaps TRBD2 as D (6 bases). From germline, CDR1 is LGHNA and CDR2 YNFKEQ. V was clipped by 2 bases and J by 4 bases, with 19 bases between them. The CDR3 spans 17 residues. The CDR3 DNA sequence: TGTGCCAGCAGCCAACCCTCGAGCGGGCTTAGCCCAGATACGCAGTATTTT. It yields the protein CASSQPSSGLSPDTQYF.

This chain joins TRBV20-1 and TRBJ2-4, with 7 nucleotides matching TRBD2. Germline loops: CDR1 DFQATT, CDR2 SNEGSKA (reference sequence). Losses at the gene ends were 1 base for V and 1 base for J; bases not matched to a gene: 10. The CDR3 is made up of 17 amino acids. The CDR3 here is CSARVYRGGPAKNIQYF. CDR3 bases: TGCAGTGCTAGAGTATATCGGGGAGGGCCGGCCAAAAACATTCAGTACTTC.

This clonotype appeared a few times. This chain links TRBV25-1 with TRBJ2-3; 8 bases map to TRBD1. This CDR3 contains 14 residues. J gave up 1 base and V 8 bases, and 5 bases lay outside the gene matches. Per the germline V gene, CDR1 is MGHDK and CDR2 is SYGVNS. CDR3 amino acids: CASAPTGGTDTQYF. DNA for the CDR3: TGTGCCAGCGCCCCGACAGGGGGCACAGATACGCAGTATTTT.

This clonotype appeared a few times. CDR3 sequence (DNA): TGTGCCAGCAGCCCCCGGGAGGGATTTACCTATGGCTACACCTTC. Its translation is CASSPREGFTYGYTF. The chain is built from TRBV6-6 and TRBJ1-2; D gene ambiguous. There are 15 residues in the CDR3. Germline V gene sequence: CDR1 MNHNY, CDR2 SVGAGI (reference sequence). Trimming took off 6 bases at V and 4 bases at J, with 18 bases between the two ends.

Concerning this clonotype: This may stem from a read error, because a much larger clone lies one nucleotide away. The chain combines TRBV27 with TRBJ2-5; weak D call: TRBD2 (6 bases). The germline V and J ends were trimmed by 0 bases and 11 bases, with 16 bases remaining between them. Germline loops: CDR1 MNHEY, CDR2 SMNVEV (reference sequence). The CDR3 totals 14 residues. CDR3 in amino acids: CASSLSLAHSEQYF. The DNA for the CDR3 is TGTGCCAGCAGTTTATCCCTAGCGCATAGTGAGCAGTACTTC.

Notes on this clonotype: Compared with germline, one end of the junction differs, possibly owing to a read error. This chain joins TRBV12-3 or TRBV12-4 and TRBJ2-5; 8 bases agree with TRBD2. The CDR3 runs to 14 residues. CDR3 amino acids: CVSSRLATRGTQYF. The CDR3 DNA reads TGTGTCAGCAGTCGACTAGCGACGCGAGGGACCCAGTACTTC.

V usage is TRBV20-1 and J usage is TRBJ2-6; D tentatively reads TRBD1 or TRBD2 (5 bases each). Trimming stripped 3 bases from V and 2 bases from J, with 8 bases between. Germline CDR1 and CDR2: DFQATT and SNEGSKA (reference sequence). The CDR3 length is 14 residues. The CDR3 reads CSARGVAGANVLTF. In DNA form, the CDR3 reads TGCAGTGCTAGGGGGGTAGCTGGGGCCAACGTCCTGACTTTC.

The chain links TRBV20-1 to TRBJ2-1; tentative D call: TRBD2 (6 bases). CDR3 length: 14 residues. Trimming left V 0 bases short and J 3 bases short, with 9 bases between. Germline V CDR1 and CDR2: DFQATT, SNEGSKA (reference sequence). Written as DNA, the CDR3 is TGCAGTGCTAGAGATGAGGGAGGCTACAATGAGCAGTTCTTC. Residues: CSARDEGGYNEQFF.

This chain uses TRBV6-1 with TRBJ1-2, with D unclear. Germline values: CDR1 MNHNS, CDR2 SASEGT. The CDR3 covers 13 residues. Trimming shortened V by 6 bases and J by 4 bases, and 12 bases separated the two germline ends. CDR3 protein: CASRTSQGYGYTF. The CDR3 DNA reads TGTGCCAGCAGGACGAGCCAAGGCTATGGCTACACCTTC.

The rearrangement uses TRBV4-2 and TRBJ1-4; possible D gene TRBD1, 6 bases. Trimming stripped 1 base from V and 7 bases from J, with 19 bases between. The CDR3 spans 17 residues. Germline V lookup: CDR1 LGHNA, CDR2 YNFKEQ. The CDR3 loop is CASSQAFHREVFEKLFF. CDR3 nucleotides: TGTGCCAGCAGCCAAGCCTTTCACAGGGAAGTTTTTGAAAAACTGTTTTTT.

The CDR3 here is CASSLQAEAYEQYF. As DNA, the CDR3 is TGTGCCAGCAGCTTGCAGGCCGAGGCCTACGAGCAGTACTTC. This rearrangement joins TRBV5-5 to TRBJ2-7; D unresolved. Trimming took off 1 base at V and 2 bases at J, with 10 bases between the two ends. CDR1 SGHKS and CDR2 YYEKEE come from the germline V gene (reference sequence). The CDR3 length is 14 residues.

This clonotype has just a few counts. The rearrangement uses TRBV27 and TRBJ1-4, with D possibly matching TRBD1 (5 bases). The CDR3 extends over 17 amino acids. In germline, CDR1 is MNHEY, CDR2 SMNVEV (reference sequence). The germline V and J ends were trimmed by 3 bases and 2 bases, with 16 bases remaining between them. The CDR3 sequence is CASSFARPWGTNEKLFF. In DNA form, the CDR3 reads TGTGCCAGCAGTTTCGCCAGGCCCTGGGGGACTAATGAAAAACTGTTTTTT.

This clonotype was found a few times. V gene TRBV3-1 combines with J gene TRBJ2-3; D unclear. Germline CDR1 is LGHDT and CDR2 is YNNKEL (reference sequence). The V end was cut by 0 bases, the J end by 2 bases, with 15 bases between. The CDR3 length is 17 residues. CDR3 DNA sequence: TGTGCCAGCAGCCAAGATTTTGCCTCCCCTGCCACAGATACGCAGTATTTT. Translation: CASSQDFASPATDTQYF.

V usage is TRBV20-1 and J usage is TRBJ2-7, with D perhaps assigned TRBD1 or TRBD2 (6 bases each). There are 16 residues in the CDR3. V was trimmed by 3 bases and J by 1 base, leaving 19 bases between them. CDR1 DFQATT and CDR2 SNEGSKA come from the germline V gene (reference sequence). CDR3 amino acids: CSASEGGGGFSYEQYF. The DNA of the CDR3 is TGCAGTGCTAGCGAGGGGGGCGGAGGCTTTTCCTACGAGCAGTACTTC.

V usage is TRBV12-3 or TRBV12-4 and J usage is TRBJ2-2; 12 bases agree with TRBD2. The CDR3 runs to 18 residues. V lost 6 bases to trimming and J lost 5 bases; unmatched junction nucleotides: 13. This CDR3 reads CASSQEATLAGGTGELFF. CDR3 nucleotides: TGTGCCAGCAGCCAAGAAGCGACACTAGCGGGGGGTACCGGGGAGCTGTTTTTT.

This clonotype has only a few counts. This chain uses TRBV10-3 with TRBJ2-3; 11 nucleotides agree with TRBD2. After removal of 10 bases from V and 0 bases from J, the junction contained 6 bases not matched to a gene. This CDR3 is 15 amino acids long. CDR1 ENHRY and CDR2 SYGVKD come from the germline V gene. This chain's CDR3 is CATSGGTTSTDTQYF. The CDR3 DNA reads TGTGCCACTAGCGGGGGGACGACTAGCACAGATACGCAGTATTTT.

The V gene is TRBV20-1, the J gene TRBJ1-1; D ambiguous. CDR1 and CDR2 from the germline V gene are DFQATT and SNEGSKA (reference sequence). This CDR3 comprises 8 residues. V shed 8 bases and J shed 8 bases, with 6 bases lying between them. The CDR3 sequence is CSTSEAFF. As DNA, the CDR3 is TGCAGTACTTCCGAAGCTTTCTTT.

This clonotype was recorded a few times. The genes are TRBV20-1 and TRBJ2-6, with a tentative D call TRBD2 (5 bases). The length of the CDR3 is 16 residues. CDR1 DFQATT and CDR2 SNEGSKA come from the germline V gene (reference sequence). The V end lost 0 bases, the J end lost 0 bases, and 9 bases lay between the germline ends. CDR3 nucleotide sequence: TGCAGTGCTAGAGATCGGGGATTCTCTGGGGCCAACGTCCTGACTTTC. Translating gives CSARDRGFSGANVLTF.

The chain uses TRBV20-1 and TRBJ1-5; perhaps TRBD1 as D (5 bases). Looked up from germline, CDR1 is DFQATT and CDR2 is SNEGSKA (reference sequence). V lost 5 bases to trimming and J lost 5 bases, with 13 bases between them. The CDR3 spans 13 residues. The CDR3 coding sequence is TGCAGTGCTTCGAGACAGCCCTATCAGCCCCAGCATTTT. Protein product: CSASRQPYQPQHF.

The rearrangement uses TRBV5-5 and TRBJ2-3; D is unclear. V lost 0 bases to trimming and J lost 7 bases, with 12 bases between them. This CDR3 contains 14 residues. The germline CDR1 and CDR2 sequences are SGHKS and YYEKEE (reference sequence). Here the CDR3 DNA reads TGTGCCAGCAGCTTGGAGGCCTACATGAATACGCAGTATTTT. Residues: CASSLEAYMNTQYF.

The chain uses TRBV18 and TRBJ2-3; D is unclear. V was cut by 3 bases and J by 1 base, with 11 bases left in between. Germline V gene sequence: CDR1 KGHSH, CDR2 LQKENI. This CDR3 contains 15 residues. The CDR3 is CASSPRTEGTDTQYF. DNA of the CDR3: TGTGCCAGCTCACCCCGGACCGAGGGCACAGATACGCAGTATTTT.

This clonotype was detected only a few times. This sequence joins TRBV6-6 and TRBJ1-2; D remains unclear. V was clipped by 7 bases and J by 8 bases, with 14 bases between them. From germline, CDR1 is MNHNY and CDR2 SVGAGI (reference sequence). CDR3 length: 12 amino acids. CDR3 nucleotide sequence: TGTGCCAGCACCCATCCCACTGGAGGCTACACCTTC. Translation gives CASTHPTGGYTF.

V gene TRBV20-1 combines with J gene TRBJ2-7, with 15 bases aligning to TRBD2. Per the germline V gene, CDR1 is DFQATT and CDR2 is SNEGSKA (reference sequence). The CDR3 spans 17 residues. V dropped 6 bases and J dropped 0; count of bases not matched to a gene: 9. The chain's CDR3 is CSARGTSGRWSSYEQYF. CDR3 DNA sequence: TGCAGTGCACGAGGGACTAGCGGGAGGTGGAGCTCCTACGAGCAGTACTTC.

This clonotype was found a few times. The chain couples TRBV4-2 to TRBJ2-3; no firm D call. Germline V gives CDR1 LGHNA, CDR2 YNFKEQ. Trimming took off 0 bases at V and 6 bases at J, with 19 bases between the two ends. The CDR3 is 17 amino acids. In DNA, the CDR3 is TGTGCCAGCAGCCAAGATCGAGAGTTTGGTTTCTCGGATACGCAGTATTTT. Translating gives CASSQDREFGFSDTQYF.

This clonotype was seen only a few times. CDR3 sequence (DNA): TGTGCCAGCAGTTTGGCTGGTCTCGGAACTAATGAAAAACTGTTTTTT. The encoded protein is CASSLAGLGTNEKLFF. The rearrangement uses TRBV28 and TRBJ1-4, with D unresolved. Germline CDR1 and CDR2: MDHEN and SYDVKM. Trimming pared 3 bases from V and 1 base from J, leaving 12 bases between. CDR3 size: 16 residues.

The CDR3 region has the DNA TGTGCCAGCAGCCAAGCGGCGGTTTCAGAGACCCAGTACTTC. Amino acid sequence: CASSQAAVSETQYF. V gene TRBV4-2 combines with J gene TRBJ2-5, with D unclear. V gave up 1 base and J gave up 4 bases, with 10 bases separating them. The CDR3 length is 14 residues. Germline V gene sequence: CDR1 LGHNA, CDR2 YNFKEQ.

This clonotype appeared many times. CDR3 bases: TGTGCCAGCAGTTCGAGGACTAGCGGGGGGAATGAGCAGTTCTTC. Amino acids: CASSSRTSGGNEQFF. The chain carries TRBV6-5 and TRBJ2-1; 14 bases map to TRBD2. This CDR3 region has 15 residues. With 4 bases clipped from V and 7 bases from J, the junction kept 3 bases outside the gene matches. The germline CDR1 and CDR2 sequences are MNHEY and SVGAGI.

V usage is TRBV29-1 and J usage is TRBJ2-5; possibly TRBD1 for D (5 bases). From germline, CDR1 is SQVTM and CDR2 ANQGSEA. The CDR3 totals 14 residues. V was clipped by 6 bases and J by 1 base, with 15 bases between them. DNA for the CDR3: TGCAGCGTGGGTTCTGGCAGGGCCCAAGAGACCCAGTACTTC. This translates into CSVGSGRAQETQYF.